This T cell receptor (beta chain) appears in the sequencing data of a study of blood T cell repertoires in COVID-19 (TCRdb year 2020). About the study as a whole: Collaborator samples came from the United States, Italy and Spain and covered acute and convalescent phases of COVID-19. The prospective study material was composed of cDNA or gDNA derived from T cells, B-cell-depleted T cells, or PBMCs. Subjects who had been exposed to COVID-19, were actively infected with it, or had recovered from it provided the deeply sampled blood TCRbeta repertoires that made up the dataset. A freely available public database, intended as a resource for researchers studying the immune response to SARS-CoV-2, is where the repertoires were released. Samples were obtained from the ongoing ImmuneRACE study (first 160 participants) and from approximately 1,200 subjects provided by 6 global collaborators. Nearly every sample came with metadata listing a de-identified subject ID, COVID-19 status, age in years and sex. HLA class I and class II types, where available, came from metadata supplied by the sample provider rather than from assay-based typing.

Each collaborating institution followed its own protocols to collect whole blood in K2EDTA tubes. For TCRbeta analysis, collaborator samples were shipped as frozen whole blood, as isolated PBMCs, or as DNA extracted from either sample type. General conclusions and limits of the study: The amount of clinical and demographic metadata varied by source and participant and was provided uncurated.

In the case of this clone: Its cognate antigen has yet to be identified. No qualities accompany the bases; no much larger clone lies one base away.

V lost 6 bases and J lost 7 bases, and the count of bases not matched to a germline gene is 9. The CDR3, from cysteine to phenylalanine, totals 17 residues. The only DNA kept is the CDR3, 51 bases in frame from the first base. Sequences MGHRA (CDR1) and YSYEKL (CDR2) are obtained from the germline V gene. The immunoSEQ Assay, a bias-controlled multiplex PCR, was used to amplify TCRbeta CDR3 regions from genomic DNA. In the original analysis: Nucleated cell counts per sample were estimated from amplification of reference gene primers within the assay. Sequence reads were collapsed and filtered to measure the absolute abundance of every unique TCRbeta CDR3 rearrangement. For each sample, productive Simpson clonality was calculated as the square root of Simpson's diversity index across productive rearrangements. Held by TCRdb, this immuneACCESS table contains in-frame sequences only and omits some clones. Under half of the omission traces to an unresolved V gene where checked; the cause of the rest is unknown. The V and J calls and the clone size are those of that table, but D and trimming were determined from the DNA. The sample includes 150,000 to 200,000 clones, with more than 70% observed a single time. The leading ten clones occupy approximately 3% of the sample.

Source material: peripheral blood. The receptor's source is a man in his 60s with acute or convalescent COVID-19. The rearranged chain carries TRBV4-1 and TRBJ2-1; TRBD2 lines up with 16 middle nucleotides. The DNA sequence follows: TGCGCCAGCAGTCAGGGACTAGCGGGGGGGCCGGGAAATGAGCAGTTCTTC. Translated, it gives CASSQGLAGGPGNEQFF.